A selection of T cell receptor beta chains follows, all from one sample in a study of spatial heterogeneity in lung cancer. Using its own MiXCR run on the 5' RACE reads, TCRdb lists one record per CDR3 protein. The sample yields about 20,000 distinct CDR3 sequences, about 9% seen once. Source: PBMCs, taken at follow-up. Every receptor here comes from a female donor with early-stage non-small cell lung cancer. Each CDR3 is given with its conserved first and last residue. The order of the fields is CDR3 protein, CDR3 DNA, clone size, D gene, J gene, V gene. D genes are given only for firm matches. Size values are once, few and many counts, or a class for expanded clones, and some rows have none.

CASTPTGTEAYEQYF TGCGCCAGCACTCCGACCGGGACAGAAGCCTACGAGCAGTACTTC many TRBD1 TRBJ2-7 TRBV5-1
CASSLWDRGDRRDEQFF TGTGCCAGCAGCCTGTGGGACAGGGGGGATCGACGGGATGAGCAGTTCTTC NA TRBD1 TRBJ2-1 TRBV5-8
CASISRQGMNTEAFF TGTGCCAGCATCTCTCGACAGGGCATGAACACTGAAGCTTTCTTT many TRBD1 TRBJ1-1 TRBV11-2
CASRNYVGDNEQFF TGTGCCAGCAGGAACTATGTGGGGGACAATGAGCAGTTCTTC NA NA TRBJ2-1 TRBV6-1
CASSKERIGPSFYEQYF TGTGCCAGCAGCAAAGAAAGGATCGGGCCCAGTTTCTACGAGCAGTACTTC many NA TRBJ2-7 TRBV21-1
CASSRPQETQYF TGTGCCAGCAGCCGACCGCAAGAGACCCAGTACTTC NA NA TRBJ2-5 TRBV6-5
CSAFSGGRNYGYTF TGCAGTGCATTTTCAGGGGGGAGGAACTATGGCTACACCTTC many TRBD1 TRBJ1-2 TRBV20-1
CASSLAGITYEQYF TGTGCCAGCAGCTTGGCCGGGATTACCTACGAGCAGTACTTC NA NA TRBJ2-7 TRBV5-6
CASSHARGGGETQYF TGTGCCAGCAGCCATGCCCGGGGGGGAGGAGAGACCCAGTACTTC many TRBD2 TRBJ2-5 TRBV3-1
CASSGTGAGYEQYF TGTGCCAGCAGTGGGACAGGGGCTGGCTACGAGCAGTACTTC many TRBD1 TRBJ2-7 TRBV25-1
CASSPGYLTSSYNEQFF TGCGCCAGCAGCCCGGGCTATCTAACTAGCTCCTACAATGAGCAGTTCTTC many NA TRBJ2-1 TRBV5-1
CASSPGGPWATTEANTGELFF TGTGCCAGCTCACCAGGAGGGCCCTGGGCGACGACAGAAGCGAACACCGGGGAGCTGTTTTTT many NA TRBJ2-2 TRBV18
CASSLKSLPRGDTQYF TGTGCCAGCAGCTTAAAGTCCCTTCCCCGCGGGGATACGCAGTATTTT many NA TRBJ2-3 TRBV5-4
CASSPPDRDRLKDYTF TGTGCCAGCAGCCCCCCAGACAGGGACCGACTAAAGGACTACACCTTC medium-sized TRBD1 TRBJ1-2 TRBV7-9
CASSFLPGNTEAFF TGCGCCAGCAGCTTTCTTCCAGGGAACACTGAAGCTTTCTTT many NA TRBJ1-1 TRBV5-1
CSVVWYDEQFF TGCAGCGTTGTTTGGTACGATGAGCAGTTCTTC many NA TRBJ2-1 TRBV29-1
CASRDTYSNQPQHF TGTGCCAGTAGGGACACTTATAGCAATCAGCCCCAGCATTTT NA NA TRBJ1-5 TRBV19